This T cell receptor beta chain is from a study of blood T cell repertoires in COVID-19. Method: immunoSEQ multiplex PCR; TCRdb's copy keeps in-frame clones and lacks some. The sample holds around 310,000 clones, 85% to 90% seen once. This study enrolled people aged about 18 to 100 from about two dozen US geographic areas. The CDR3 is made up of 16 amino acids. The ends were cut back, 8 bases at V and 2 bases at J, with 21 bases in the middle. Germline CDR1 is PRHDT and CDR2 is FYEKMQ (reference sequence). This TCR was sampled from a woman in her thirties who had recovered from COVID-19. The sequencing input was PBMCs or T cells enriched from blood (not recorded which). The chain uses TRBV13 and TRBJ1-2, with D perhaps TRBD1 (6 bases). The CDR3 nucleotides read TGTGCCAGCTTGAGAAGCCTAAACAGGGTAAACTATGGCTACACCTTC. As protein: CASLRSLNRVNYGYTF.